These 2 T cell receptor beta chains were sequenced from one sample in a study of cytomegalovirus exposure and HLA in healthy donors. The PCR was carried out with 60 Vbeta primers and 13 Jbeta primers. Data came from immunoSEQ multiplex PCR; TCRdb stores just in-frame clones and leaves some out. The repertoire holds fewer than 200,000 clones, with almost 75% as singletons. The sequenced material came from PBMCs. The receptor source for this set is a woman between 18 and 30 years old in good health and CMV-seropositive.

The chain employs TRBV15 and TRBJ1-2; TRBD1 matches 8 bases. This CDR3 is built from 15 residues. The germline gives CDR1 LNHNV, CDR2 YYDKDF (reference sequence). V lost 1 base to trimming and J lost 4 bases; unmatched junction nucleotides: 5. In DNA form, the CDR3 reads TGTGCCACCAGCAGAGCCAGGGGGCGCAGCTATGGCTACACCTTC. Translation: CATSRARGRSYGYTF.

This clone was found a few times. The chain carries TRBV7-6 and TRBJ1-3; D is uncertain. Germline V lookup: CDR1 SGHVS, CDR2 FNYEAQ. The V gene lost 2 bases and the J gene lost 0 bases, with 8 bases spanning the gap. The CDR3 runs to 15 residues. The CDR3 DNA reads as TGTGCCAGCAGCTTATCTTACAGCTCTGGAAACACCATATATTTT. This translates into CASSLSYSSGNTIYF.